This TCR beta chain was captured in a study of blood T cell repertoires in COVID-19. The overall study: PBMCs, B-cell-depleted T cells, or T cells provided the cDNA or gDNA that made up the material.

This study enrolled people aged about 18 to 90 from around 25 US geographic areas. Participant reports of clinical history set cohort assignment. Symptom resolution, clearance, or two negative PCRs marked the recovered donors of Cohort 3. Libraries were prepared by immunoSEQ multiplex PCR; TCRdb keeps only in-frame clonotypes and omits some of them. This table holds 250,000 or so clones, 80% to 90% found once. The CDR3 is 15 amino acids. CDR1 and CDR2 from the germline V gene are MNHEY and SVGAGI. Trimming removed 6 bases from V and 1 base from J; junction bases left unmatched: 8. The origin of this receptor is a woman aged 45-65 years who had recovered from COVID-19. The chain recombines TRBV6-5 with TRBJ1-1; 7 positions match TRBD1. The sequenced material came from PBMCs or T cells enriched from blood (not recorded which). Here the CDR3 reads CASRKGQVANTEAFF. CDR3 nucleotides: TGTGCCAGCAGGAAAGGACAGGTAGCGAACACTGAAGCTTTCTTT.